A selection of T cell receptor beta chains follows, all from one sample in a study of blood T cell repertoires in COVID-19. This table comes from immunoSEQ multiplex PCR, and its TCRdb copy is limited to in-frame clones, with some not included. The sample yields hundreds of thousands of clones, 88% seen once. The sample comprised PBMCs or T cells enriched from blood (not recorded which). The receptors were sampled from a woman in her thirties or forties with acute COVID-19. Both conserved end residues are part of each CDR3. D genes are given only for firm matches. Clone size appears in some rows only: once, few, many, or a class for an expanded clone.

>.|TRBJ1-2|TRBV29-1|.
CSVDRLFYGYTF
TGCAGCGTTGACAGGTTATTCTATGGCTACACCTTC
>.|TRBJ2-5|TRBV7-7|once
CASSLAGYETQYF
TGTGCCAGCAGCTTAGCGGGCTATGAGACCCAGTACTTC
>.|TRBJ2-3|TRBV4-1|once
CASSQDWYRGGTDTQYF
TGCGCCAGCAGCCAAGATTGGTACAGGGGGGGGACAGATACGCAGTATTTT
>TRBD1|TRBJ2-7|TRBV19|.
CASNPGQGETYEQYF
TGTGCCAGTAACCCGGGACAGGGGGAGACCTACGAGCAGTACTTC
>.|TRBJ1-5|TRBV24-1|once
CATSDSSRAGQLSNQPQHF
TGTGCCACCAGTGATTCAAGCCGAGCCGGACAGCTTAGCAATCAGCCCCAGCATTTT
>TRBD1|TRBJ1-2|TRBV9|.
CASSEGTGVSNYGYTF
TGTGCCAGCAGCGAGGGGACAGGGGTCTCTAACTATGGCTACACCTTC
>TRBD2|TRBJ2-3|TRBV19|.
CASWASGGPGDTQYF
TGTGCCAGTTGGGCTAGCGGGGGGCCCGGAGATACGCAGTATTTT
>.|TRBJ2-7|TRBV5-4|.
CASSNSPGLGLWWEQYF
TGTGCCAGCAGCAATTCCCCGGGACTGGGCCTTTGGTGGGAGCAGTACTTC
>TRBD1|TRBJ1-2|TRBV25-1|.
CASSEWDREDAYGYTF
TGTGCCAGCAGTGAATGGGACAGGGAAGACGCCTATGGCTACACCTTC
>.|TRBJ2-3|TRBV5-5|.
CASSLRGNTQYF
TGTGCCAGCAGCTTGCGGGGGAATACGCAGTATTTT